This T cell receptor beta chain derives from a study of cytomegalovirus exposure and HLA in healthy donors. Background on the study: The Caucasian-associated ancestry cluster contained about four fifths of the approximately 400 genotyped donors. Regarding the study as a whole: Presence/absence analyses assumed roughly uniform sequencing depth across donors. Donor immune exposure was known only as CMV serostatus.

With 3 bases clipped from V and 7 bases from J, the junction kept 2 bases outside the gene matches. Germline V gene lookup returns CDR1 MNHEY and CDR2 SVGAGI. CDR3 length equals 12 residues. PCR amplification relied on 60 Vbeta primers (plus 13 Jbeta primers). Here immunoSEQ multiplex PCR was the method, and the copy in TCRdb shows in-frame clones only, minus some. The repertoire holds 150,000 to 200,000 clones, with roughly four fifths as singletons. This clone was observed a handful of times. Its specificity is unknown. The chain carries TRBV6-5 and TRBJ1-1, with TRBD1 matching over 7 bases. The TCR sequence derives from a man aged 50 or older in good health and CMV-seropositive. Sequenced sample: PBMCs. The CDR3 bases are TGTGCCAGCAGTTATCGGACAGGTGAAGCTTTCTTT. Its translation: CASSYRTGEAFF.